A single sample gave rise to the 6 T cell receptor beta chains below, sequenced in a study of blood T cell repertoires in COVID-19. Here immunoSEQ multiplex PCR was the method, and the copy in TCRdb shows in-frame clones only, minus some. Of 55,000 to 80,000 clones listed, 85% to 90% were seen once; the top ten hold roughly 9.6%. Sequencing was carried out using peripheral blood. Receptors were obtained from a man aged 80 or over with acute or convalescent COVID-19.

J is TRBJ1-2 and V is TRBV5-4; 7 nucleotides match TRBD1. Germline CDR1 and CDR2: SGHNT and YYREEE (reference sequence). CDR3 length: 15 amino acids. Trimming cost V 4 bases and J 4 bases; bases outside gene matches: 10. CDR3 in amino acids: CASSPPGQPPYGYTF. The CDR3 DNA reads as TGTGCCAGCAGCCCACCGGGACAGCCTCCCTATGGCTACACCTTC.

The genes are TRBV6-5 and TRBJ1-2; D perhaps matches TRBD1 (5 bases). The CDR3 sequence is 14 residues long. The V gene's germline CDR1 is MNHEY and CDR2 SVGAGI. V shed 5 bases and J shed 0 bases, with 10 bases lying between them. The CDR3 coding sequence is TGTGCCAGCAGTCAGACAGCTGCTAACTATGGCTACACCTTC. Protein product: CASSQTAANYGYTF.

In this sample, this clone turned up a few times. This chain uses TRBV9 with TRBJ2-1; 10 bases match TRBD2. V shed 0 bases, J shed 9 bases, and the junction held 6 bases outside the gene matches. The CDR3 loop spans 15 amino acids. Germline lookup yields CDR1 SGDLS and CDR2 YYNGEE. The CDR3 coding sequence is TGTGCCAGCAGCGTAGCCAGCGGGAGGGCCACTGAGCAGTTCTTC. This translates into CASSVASGRATEQFF.

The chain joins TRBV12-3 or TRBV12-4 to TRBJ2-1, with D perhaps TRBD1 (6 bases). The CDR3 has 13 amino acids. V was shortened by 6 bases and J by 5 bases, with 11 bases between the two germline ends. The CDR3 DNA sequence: TGTGCCAGCAGGGCAACAGGGAACAATGAGCAGTTCTTC. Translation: CASRATGNNEQFF.

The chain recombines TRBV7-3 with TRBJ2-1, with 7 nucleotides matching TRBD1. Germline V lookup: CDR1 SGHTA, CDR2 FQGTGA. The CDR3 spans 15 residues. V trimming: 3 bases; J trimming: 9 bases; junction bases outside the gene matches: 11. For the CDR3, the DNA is TGTGCCAGCAGCTTTATATCAGGGGGTAGGGGTGAGCAGTTCTTC. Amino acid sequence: CASSFISGGRGEQFF.

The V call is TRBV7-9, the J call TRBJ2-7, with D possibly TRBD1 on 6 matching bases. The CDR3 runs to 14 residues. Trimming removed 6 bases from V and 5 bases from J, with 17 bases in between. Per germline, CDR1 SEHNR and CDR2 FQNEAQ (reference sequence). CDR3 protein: CASSSSTGPHEQYF. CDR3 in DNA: TGTGCCAGCAGTTCCAGTACAGGGCCCCACGAGCAGTACTTC.